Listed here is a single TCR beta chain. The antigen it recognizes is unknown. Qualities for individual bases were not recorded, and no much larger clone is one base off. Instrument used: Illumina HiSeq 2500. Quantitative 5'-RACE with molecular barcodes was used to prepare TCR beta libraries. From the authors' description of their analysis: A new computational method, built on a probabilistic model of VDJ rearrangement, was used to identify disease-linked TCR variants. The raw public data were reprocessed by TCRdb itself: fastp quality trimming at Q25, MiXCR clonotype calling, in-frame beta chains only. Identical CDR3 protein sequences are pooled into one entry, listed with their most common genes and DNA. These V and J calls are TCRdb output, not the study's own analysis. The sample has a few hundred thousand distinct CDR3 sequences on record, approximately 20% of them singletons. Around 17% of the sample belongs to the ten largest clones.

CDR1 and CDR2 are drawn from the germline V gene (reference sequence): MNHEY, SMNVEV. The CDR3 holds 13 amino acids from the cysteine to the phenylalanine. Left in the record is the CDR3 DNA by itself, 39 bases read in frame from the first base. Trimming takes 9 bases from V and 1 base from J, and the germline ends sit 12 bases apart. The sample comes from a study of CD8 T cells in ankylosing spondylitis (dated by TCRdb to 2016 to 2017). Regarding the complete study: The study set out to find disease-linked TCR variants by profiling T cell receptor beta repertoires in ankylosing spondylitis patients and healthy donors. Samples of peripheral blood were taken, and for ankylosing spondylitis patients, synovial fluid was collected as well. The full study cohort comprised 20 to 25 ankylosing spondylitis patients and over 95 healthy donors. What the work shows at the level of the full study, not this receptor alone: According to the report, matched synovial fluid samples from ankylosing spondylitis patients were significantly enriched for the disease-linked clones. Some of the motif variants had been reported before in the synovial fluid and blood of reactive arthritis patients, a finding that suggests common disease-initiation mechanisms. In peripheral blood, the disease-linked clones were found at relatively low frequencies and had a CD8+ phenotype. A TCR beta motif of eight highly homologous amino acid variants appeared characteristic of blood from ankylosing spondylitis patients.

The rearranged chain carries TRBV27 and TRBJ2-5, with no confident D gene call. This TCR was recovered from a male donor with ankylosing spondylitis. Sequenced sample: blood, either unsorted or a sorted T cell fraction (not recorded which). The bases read TGTGCCAGTGGTTTAAGAATCCAAGAGACCCAGTACTTC. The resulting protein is CASGLRIQETQYF.